The present T cell receptor (beta chain) was sequenced within a study of T cell responses to AZD1222 COVID-19 vaccine. Points from the study as a whole: The breadth and depth of Spike-specific TCRs increased once two AZD1222 doses had been given. Repertoire sampling happened only post peak T cell response. Baseline antibody screening turned up just a handful of seropositive AZD1222 recipients. A reported finding is that nearly half of spike-specific TCRs target unmutated variant regions.

Germline-derived CDR1 and CDR2 are SGHRS and YFSETQ. Trimming removed 0 bases at V and 4 bases at J, with 7 bases between. CDR3 length: 13 residues. On this clone itself: Its antigen is currently unknown.

Profiled with immunoSEQ multiplex PCR; TCRdb holds only in-frame clones, not every one. The table includes 150,000 to 200,000 clones, more than 80% detected once. The chain carries TRBV5-1 and TRBJ1-2; D gene ambiguous. The sequencing here drew on peripheral blood, taken 28 days after the second dose of the MenACWY control vaccine. The TCR originated in an adult who received the MenACWY meningococcal vaccine as a control. In DNA, the CDR3 is TGCGCCAGCAGCTTGGGCGGCATCTATGGCTACACCTTC. This gives the protein CASSLGGIYGYTF.